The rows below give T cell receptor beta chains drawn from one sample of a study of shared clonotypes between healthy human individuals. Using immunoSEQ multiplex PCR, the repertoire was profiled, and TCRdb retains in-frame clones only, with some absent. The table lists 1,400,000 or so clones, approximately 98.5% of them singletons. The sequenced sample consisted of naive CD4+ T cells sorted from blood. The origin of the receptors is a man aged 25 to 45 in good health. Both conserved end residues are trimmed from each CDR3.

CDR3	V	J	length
ASSSGPSGETQY	TRBV5-1	TRBJ2-5	12
AVRGVSPDTQY	TRBV2	TRBJ2-3	11
ASSLVARSNYGYT	TRBV5-6	TRBJ1-2	13
ASSGTGESGYT	TRBV2	TRBJ1-2	11
ASSLSGLDEQY	TRBV28	TRBJ2-7	11
ASSNDRENTEAF	TRBV19	TRBJ1-1	12
SVGIQY	TRBV29-1	TRBJ2-4	6
ASSFSRFMGYT	TRBV27	TRBJ1-2	11
ASSAQGASETQY	TRBV19	TRBJ2-5	12
ASRRDYEQY	TRBV28	TRBJ2-7	9
ASSVTSGYEQY	TRBV10-1	TRBJ2-7	11
ASSLSGTDTQY	TRBV7-9	TRBJ2-3	11
ASSLGVSTDTQY	TRBV5-4	TRBJ2-3	12
ASSFSPGSTGELF	TRBV28	TRBJ2-2	13